This entry is about one T cell receptor beta chain. Per the authors' pipeline: Researchers report that nucleated cell counts were estimated from reference gene primer amplification. Measured with immunoSEQ multiplex PCR; TCRdb has only the in-frame clones, and not every one. V, J and clone size were drawn from that table, and D and trimming were deduced from the DNA. This sample has about 230,000 clones; over 75% occur once, and the top ten carry approximately 7.2%. This sample stems from a study of blood T cell repertoires in COVID-19. The overall study: Sites in the United States, Italy and Spain provided acute and convalescent COVID-19 samples.

Germline V gives CDR1 LGHDT, CDR2 YNNKEL (reference sequence). The CDR3 contains 12 residues. V lost 4 bases and J 7 bases, leaving 10 bases between the germline ends. Specimen: peripheral blood. The chain links TRBV3-1 (or the pseudogene TRBV3-2) to TRBJ2-5; D is unclear. The sequence derives from a woman of 80 years or more with acute or convalescent COVID-19. The CDR3 loop is CASSLYAGTQYF. Written as DNA, the CDR3 is TGTGCCAGCAGCCTTTATGCCGGGACCCAGTACTTC.